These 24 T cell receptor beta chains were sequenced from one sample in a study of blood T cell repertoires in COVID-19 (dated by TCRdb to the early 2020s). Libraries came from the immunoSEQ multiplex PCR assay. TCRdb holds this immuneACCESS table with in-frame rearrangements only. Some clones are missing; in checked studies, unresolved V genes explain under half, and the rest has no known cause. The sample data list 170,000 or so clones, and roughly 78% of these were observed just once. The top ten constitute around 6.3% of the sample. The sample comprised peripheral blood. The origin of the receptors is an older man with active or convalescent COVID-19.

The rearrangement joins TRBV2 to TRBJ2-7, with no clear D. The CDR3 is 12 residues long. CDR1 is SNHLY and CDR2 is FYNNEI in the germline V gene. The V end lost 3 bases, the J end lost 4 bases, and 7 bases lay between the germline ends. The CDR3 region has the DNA TGTGCCAGCAGTGATTTCGAGTACGAGCAGTACTTC. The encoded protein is CASSDFEYEQYF.

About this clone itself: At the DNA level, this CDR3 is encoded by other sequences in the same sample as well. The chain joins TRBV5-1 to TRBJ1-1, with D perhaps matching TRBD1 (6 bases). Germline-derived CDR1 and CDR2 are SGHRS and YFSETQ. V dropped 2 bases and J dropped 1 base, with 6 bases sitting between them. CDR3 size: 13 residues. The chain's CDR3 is CASSLQGNTEAFF. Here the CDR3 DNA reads TGCGCCAGCAGCTTACAGGGGAACACTGAAGCTTTCTTT.

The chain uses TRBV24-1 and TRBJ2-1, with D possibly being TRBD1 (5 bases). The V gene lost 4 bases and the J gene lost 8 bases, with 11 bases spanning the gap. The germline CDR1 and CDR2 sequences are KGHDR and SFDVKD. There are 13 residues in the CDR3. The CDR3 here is CATSDAGFDEQFF. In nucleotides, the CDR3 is TGTGCCACCAGTGACGCAGGGTTTGATGAGCAGTTCTTC.

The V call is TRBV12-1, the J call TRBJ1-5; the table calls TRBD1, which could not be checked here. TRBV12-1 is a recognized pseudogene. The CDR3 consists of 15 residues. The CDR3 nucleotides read TGTGCCAGCAGCTTAGCCGTGACAAGCAATCAGCCCCAGCATTTT. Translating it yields CASSLAVTSNQPQHF.

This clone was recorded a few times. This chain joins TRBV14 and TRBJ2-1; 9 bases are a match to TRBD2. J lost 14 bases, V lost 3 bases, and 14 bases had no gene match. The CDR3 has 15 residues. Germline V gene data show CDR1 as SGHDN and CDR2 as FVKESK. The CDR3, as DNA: TGTGCCAGCAGCCAGCTAGCGGGAACCCAAGGGGGGAAGTTCTTC. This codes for CASSQLAGTQGGKFF.

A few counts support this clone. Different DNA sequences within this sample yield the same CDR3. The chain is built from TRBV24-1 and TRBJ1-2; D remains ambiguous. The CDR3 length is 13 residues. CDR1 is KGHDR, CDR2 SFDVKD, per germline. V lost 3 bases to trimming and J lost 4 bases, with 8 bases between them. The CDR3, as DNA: TGTGCCACCAGTGATAGGGCGGGCTATGGCTACACCTTC. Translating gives CATSDRAGYGYTF.

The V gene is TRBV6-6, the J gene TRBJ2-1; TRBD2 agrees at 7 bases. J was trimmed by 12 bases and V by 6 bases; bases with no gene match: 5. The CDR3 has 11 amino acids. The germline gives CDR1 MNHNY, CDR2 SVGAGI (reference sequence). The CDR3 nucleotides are TGTGCCAGCAGCCCCACGGGGGGGCAGTTCTTC. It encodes CASSPTGGQFF.

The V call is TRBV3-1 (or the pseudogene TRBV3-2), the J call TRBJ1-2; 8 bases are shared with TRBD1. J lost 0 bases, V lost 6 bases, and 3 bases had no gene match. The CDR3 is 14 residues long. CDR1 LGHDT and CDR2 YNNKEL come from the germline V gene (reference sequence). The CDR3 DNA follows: TGTGCCAGCAGTAACAGGGGGTCTAACTATGGCTACACCTTC. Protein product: CASSNRGSNYGYTF.

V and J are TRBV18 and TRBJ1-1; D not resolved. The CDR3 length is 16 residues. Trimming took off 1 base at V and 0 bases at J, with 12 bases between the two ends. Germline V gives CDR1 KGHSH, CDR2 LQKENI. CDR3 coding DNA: TGTGCCAGCTCACCACTCAGCGGAGCGATGAACACTGAAGCTTTCTTT. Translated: CASSPLSGAMNTEAFF.

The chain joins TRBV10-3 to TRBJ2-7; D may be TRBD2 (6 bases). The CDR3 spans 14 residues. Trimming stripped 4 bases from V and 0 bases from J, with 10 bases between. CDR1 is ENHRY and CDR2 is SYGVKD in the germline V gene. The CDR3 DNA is TGTGCCATCAGTGCGGGGACTCTCTCCTACGAGCAGTACTTC. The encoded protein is CAISAGTLSYEQYF.

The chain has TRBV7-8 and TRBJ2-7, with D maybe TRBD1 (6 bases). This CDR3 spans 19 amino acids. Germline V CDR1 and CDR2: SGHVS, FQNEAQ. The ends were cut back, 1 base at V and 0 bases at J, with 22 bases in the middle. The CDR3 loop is CASSLVRVGRGKNSYEQYF. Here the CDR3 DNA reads TGTGCCAGCAGCTTAGTAAGGGTCGGCAGGGGAAAGAACTCCTACGAGCAGTACTTC. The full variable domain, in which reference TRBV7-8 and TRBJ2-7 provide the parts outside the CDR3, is GAGVSQSPRYKVAKRGQDVALRCDPISGHVSLFWYQQALGQGPEFLTYFQNEAQLDKSGLPSDRFFAERPEGSVSTLKIQRTQQEDSAVYLCASSLVRVGRGKNSYEQYFGPGTRLTVT.

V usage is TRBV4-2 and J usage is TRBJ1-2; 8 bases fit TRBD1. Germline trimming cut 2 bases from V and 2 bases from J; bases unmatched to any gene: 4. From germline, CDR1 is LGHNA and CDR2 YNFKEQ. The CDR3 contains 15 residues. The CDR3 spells CASSQPGTGNYGYTF. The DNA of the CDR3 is TGTGCCAGCAGCCAACCCGGGACAGGCAACTATGGCTACACCTTC.

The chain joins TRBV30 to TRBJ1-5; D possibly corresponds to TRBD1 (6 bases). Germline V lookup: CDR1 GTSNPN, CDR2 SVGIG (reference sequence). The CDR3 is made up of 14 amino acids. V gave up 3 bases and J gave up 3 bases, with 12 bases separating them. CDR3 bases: TGTGCCTGGAGCTCCCAGGGGACCAATCAGCCCCAGCATTTT. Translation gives CAWSSQGTNQPQHF.

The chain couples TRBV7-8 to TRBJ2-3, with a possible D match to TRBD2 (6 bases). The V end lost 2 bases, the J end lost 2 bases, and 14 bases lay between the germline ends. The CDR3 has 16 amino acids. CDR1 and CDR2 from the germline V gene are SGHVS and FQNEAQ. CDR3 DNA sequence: TGTGCCAGCAGCTTACGGCGGCGGGGAGACACAGATACGCAGTATTTT. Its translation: CASSLRRRGDTDTQYF.

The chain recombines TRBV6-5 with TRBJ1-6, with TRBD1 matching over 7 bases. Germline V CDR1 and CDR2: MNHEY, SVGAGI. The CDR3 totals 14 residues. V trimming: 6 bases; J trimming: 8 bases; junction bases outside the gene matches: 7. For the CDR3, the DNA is TGTGCCAGCAGGGCCACAGGGGCTGATTCACCCCTCCACTTT. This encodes CASRATGADSPLHF.

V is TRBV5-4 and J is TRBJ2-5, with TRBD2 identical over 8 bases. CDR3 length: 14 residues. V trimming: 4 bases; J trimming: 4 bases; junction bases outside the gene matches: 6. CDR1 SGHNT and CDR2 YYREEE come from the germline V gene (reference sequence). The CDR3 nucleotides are TGTGCCAGCAGCCTGGGACTAGGAGGAGAGACCCAGTACTTC. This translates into CASSLGLGGETQYF.

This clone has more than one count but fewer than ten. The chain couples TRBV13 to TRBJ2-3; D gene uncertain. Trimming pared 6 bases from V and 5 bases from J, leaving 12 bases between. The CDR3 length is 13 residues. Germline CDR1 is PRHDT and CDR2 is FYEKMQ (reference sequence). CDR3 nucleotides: TGTGCCAGCAGTCAGACCCGAGGAGATACGCAGTATTTT. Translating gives CASSQTRGDTQYF.

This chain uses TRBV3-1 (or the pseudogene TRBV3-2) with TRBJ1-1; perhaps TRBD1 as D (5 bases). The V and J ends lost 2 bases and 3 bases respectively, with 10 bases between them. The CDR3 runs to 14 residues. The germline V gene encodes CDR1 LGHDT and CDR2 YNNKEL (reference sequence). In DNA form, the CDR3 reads TGTGCCAGCAGCCAATTCGGGGGAGACACTGAAGCTTTCTTT. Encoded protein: CASSQFGGDTEAFF.

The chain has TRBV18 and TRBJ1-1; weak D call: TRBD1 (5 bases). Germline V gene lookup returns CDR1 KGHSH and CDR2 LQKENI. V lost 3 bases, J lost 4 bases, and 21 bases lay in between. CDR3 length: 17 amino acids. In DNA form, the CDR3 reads TGTGCCAGCTCACCGGCCGAACAGGTCTTAAGGAGCACTGAAGCTTTCTTT. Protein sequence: CASSPAEQVLRSTEAFF.

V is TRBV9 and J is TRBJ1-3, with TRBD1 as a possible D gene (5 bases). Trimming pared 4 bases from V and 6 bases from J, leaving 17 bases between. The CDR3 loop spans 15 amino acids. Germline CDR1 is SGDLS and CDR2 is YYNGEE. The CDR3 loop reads CASSPRGTTVNTIYF. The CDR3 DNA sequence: TGTGCCAGCAGCCCGCGGGGGACTACTGTAAACACCATATATTTT.

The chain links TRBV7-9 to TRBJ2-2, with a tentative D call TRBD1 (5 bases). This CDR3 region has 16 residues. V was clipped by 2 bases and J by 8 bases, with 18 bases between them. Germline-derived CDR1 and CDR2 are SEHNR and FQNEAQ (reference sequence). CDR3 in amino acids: CASSLLGQTKAGELFF. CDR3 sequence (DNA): TGTGCCAGCAGCTTACTAGGACAAACAAAAGCGGGGGAGCTGTTTTTT.

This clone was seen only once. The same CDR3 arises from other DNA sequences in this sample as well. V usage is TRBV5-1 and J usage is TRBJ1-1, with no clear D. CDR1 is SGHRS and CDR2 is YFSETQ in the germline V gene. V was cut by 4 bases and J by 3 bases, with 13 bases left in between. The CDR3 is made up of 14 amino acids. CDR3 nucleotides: TGCGCCAGCAGCCTTGACCCGGAGGACACTGAAGCTTTCTTT. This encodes CASSLDPEDTEAFF.

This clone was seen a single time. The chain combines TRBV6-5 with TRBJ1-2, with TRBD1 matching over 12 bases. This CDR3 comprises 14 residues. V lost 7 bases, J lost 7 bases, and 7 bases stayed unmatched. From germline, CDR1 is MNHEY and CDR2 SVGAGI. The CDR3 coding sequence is TGTGCCAGCATGCCGGGACAGGGGGCTGGTGGCTACACCTTC. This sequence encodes CASMPGQGAGGYTF.

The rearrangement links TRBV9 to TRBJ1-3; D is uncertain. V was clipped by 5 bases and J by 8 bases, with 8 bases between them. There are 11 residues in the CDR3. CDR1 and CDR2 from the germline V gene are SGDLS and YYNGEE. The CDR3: CASRYSYTIYF. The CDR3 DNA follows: TGTGCCAGCAGGTACTCTTACACCATATATTTT.